This T cell receptor (beta chain) was sequenced in a study of radiation and T cells in renal cell carcinoma. Turning to the study itself: Nephrectomy followed 15 Gy stereotactic body radiation by 4 weeks. Overall study findings and caveats: In blood, top tumor clones expanded by 2 weeks, shrinking by 4.

The time point here: blood 2 weeks post-SBRT. Sample treatment: 15 Gy SBRT to primary tumor, nephrectomy 4 weeks later. This clone was seen more than once but under ten times. The antigen is not known. Profiling relied on immunoSEQ multiplex PCR, and the TCRdb table lists in-frame clones only, not all of them. The data show 150,000 to 160,000 clones, roughly 89% seen once. The CDR3 extends over 15 amino acids. Trimming stripped 1 base from V and 7 bases from J, with 13 bases between. The germline V gene has CDR1 SGHTA and CDR2 FQGNSA. The chain employs TRBV7-2 and TRBJ2-2; D is uncertain. The TCR originated in a woman aged 45-65 years with renal cell carcinoma. The input for sequencing was blood, taken from a patient whose treatment included radiotherapy and nephrectomy. CDR3 bases: TGTGCCAGCAGCTTAGGGCGCAGGTTCTTCGGGGAGCTGTTTTTT. Translation gives CASSLGRRFFGELFF.